This T cell receptor (beta chain) was sequenced during a study of blood T cell repertoires in COVID-19. Across the study: Samples of COVID-19 (acute and convalescent) were obtained from the United States, Italy and Spain.

The CDR3 spans 14 residues. Germline V CDR1 and CDR2: SGHRS, YFSETQ. Per the original methods: Estimation of nucleated cell counts was performed using reference gene primer amplification. Repertoires were generated with immunoSEQ multiplex PCR, while TCRdb's copy carries only in-frame clones and drops some. The D gene and trimming were derived from the DNA, and the V and J assignments and clone size from that table. Of roughly 200,000 clones in the sample, 78% were seen once. As for this clone: One junction end disagrees with the germline gene, perhaps due to a read error.

The chain employs TRBV5-1 and TRBJ2-7, with D tentatively TRBD1 (5 bases). This receptor was identified in a woman older than 75 with active or convalescent COVID-19. Sequenced material: peripheral blood. The CDR3 protein is CASSLAQASHEQYF. For the CDR3, the DNA is TGCGCCAGCAGCTTGGCACAGGCCTCCCACGAGCAGTACTTC.